These 16 T cell receptor beta chains came from one sample sequenced in a study of T cell responses to AZD1222 COVID-19 vaccine. Sequencing used immunoSEQ multiplex PCR; TCRdb keeps in-frame clones, though not all of them. Of around 96,000 clones detected, roughly 84% appear once; the ten largest clones hold less than 3.5%. This material consisted of peripheral blood, taken on day 0 of AZD1222 vaccination. These receptors were taken from an adult in good health.

V gene TRBV24-1 combines with J gene TRBJ1-5; D is unresolved. The germline V gene has CDR1 KGHDR and CDR2 SFDVKD. Trimming left V 4 bases short and J 5 bases short, with 8 bases between. The CDR3 runs 13 residues. CDR3 nucleotide sequence: TGTGCCACCAGTGACACGGGCGATCAGCCCCAGCATTTT. It specifies CATSDTGDQPQHF.

The CDR3 DNA sequence: TGTGCCAGCAGCCAGATTAGCGGGGGCCCTAGCACAGATACGCAGTATTTT. Protein: CASSQISGGPSTDTQYF. The chain joins TRBV14 to TRBJ2-3, with 9 bases lining up with TRBD2. Germline assignment: CDR1 SGHDN and CDR2 FVKESK. This CDR3 comprises 17 residues. With 3 bases clipped from V and 0 bases from J, the junction kept 7 bases outside the gene matches.

The chain combines TRBV7-9 with TRBJ1-1; no definite D call. This CDR3 comprises 12 residues. Trimming pared 6 bases from V and 0 bases from J, leaving 5 bases between. In germline, CDR1 is SEHNR, CDR2 FQNEAQ (reference sequence). The CDR3 nucleotides are TGTGCCAGCAGACAGTTGAACACTGAAGCTTTCTTT. This translates into CASRQLNTEAFF.

The chain links TRBV3-1 (or the pseudogene TRBV3-2) to TRBJ1-2, with 7 bases lining up with TRBD1. CDR1 is LGHDT and CDR2 is YNNKEL in the germline V gene (reference sequence). Trimming took 4 bases from V and 1 from J; bases not matched to a gene: 6. This CDR3 spans 15 amino acids. CDR3 protein: CASSPRDRYNYGYTF. CDR3 sequence (DNA): TGTGCCAGCAGCCCCCGGGACAGATATAACTATGGCTACACCTTC.

This rearrangement joins TRBV5-1 to TRBJ1-2, with no clear D. The CDR3 is 13 amino acids. With 0 bases removed from V and 6 bases from J, the gap between germline ends came to 9 bases. CDR1 and CDR2 (germline): SGHRS, YFSETQ. CDR3 amino acids: CASSLEVGNGYTF. CDR3 coding DNA: TGCGCCAGCAGCTTGGAGGTCGGGAATGGCTACACCTTC.

The chain is built from TRBV30 and TRBJ1-1, with D uncertain. V lost 5 bases and J 7 bases, leaving 11 bases between the germline ends. The length of the CDR3 is 11 residues. CDR1 is GTSNPN, CDR2 SVGIG, per germline (reference sequence). The CDR3 nucleotides read TGTGCCTGGGCTACTGGATTTGAAGCTTTCTTT. The encoded protein is CAWATGFEAFF.

The V and J genes are TRBV6-4 and TRBJ2-3; 7 bases fit TRBD1. The V segment lost 2 bases and the J segment 1 base; nucleotides outside the gene matches: 0. CDR1 and CDR2 (germline): MRHNA, SNTAGT. This CDR3 has 14 amino acids. CDR3 residues: CASSDGQGTDTQYF. The CDR3 DNA sequence: TGTGCCAGCAGTGACGGACAGGGCACAGATACGCAGTATTTT.

This sequence joins TRBV10-3 and TRBJ1-1; 10 nucleotides align to TRBD1. J was trimmed by 3 bases and V by 6 bases; bases with no gene match: 4. The CDR3 runs to 14 residues. The V gene's germline CDR1 is ENHRY and CDR2 SYGVKD. DNA of the CDR3: TGTGCCATCAGAGACAGGGGGCCGGACACTGAAGCTTTCTTT. Protein sequence: CAIRDRGPDTEAFF.

The chain couples TRBV7-8 to TRBJ2-5, with D unresolved. The CDR3 length is 12 residues. Between the trimmed V and J ends, which lost 5 bases and 5 bases, there was a span of 9 bases. Germline V lookup: CDR1 SGHVS, CDR2 FQNEAQ. The CDR3 sequence is CASSQDRETQYF. In DNA form, the CDR3 reads TGTGCCAGCAGCCAAGACCGGGAGACCCAGTACTTC.

The J gene is TRBJ1-1, the V gene TRBV30; the D is unclear. The V end lost 4 bases, the J end lost 0 bases, and 3 bases lay between the germline ends. The CDR3 covers 11 residues. CDR1 is GTSNPN, CDR2 SVGIG, per germline (reference sequence). DNA for the CDR3: TGTGCCTGGACGGTGAACACTGAAGCTTTCTTT. It is translated as CAWTVNTEAFF.

This clone was detected once. The rearrangement joins TRBV11-2 to TRBJ2-7; D perhaps matches TRBD2 (6 bases). CDR3 length: 14 amino acids. Germline loops: CDR1 SGHAT, CDR2 FQNNGV. With 1 base removed from V and 5 bases from J, the gap between germline ends came to 12 bases. Here the CDR3 reads CASSLAYGGNEQYF. The CDR3 region has the DNA TGTGCCAGCAGCTTAGCCTACGGGGGAAACGAGCAGTACTTC.

V gene TRBV19 combines with J gene TRBJ1-4, with a possible D match to TRBD1 (6 bases). This CDR3 has 14 amino acids. Trimming removed 6 bases from V and 5 bases from J, with 13 bases in between. Germline assignment: CDR1 LNHDA and CDR2 SQIVND (reference sequence). CDR3 nucleotide sequence: TGTGCCAGTAGGAACAGGGTAGCAAATGAAAAACTGTTTTTT. Protein sequence: CASRNRVANEKLFF.

The rearrangement joins TRBV6-5 to TRBJ1-1; D gene ambiguous. CDR3 size: 14 residues. Germline CDR1 is MNHEY and CDR2 is SVGAGI. V was trimmed by 5 bases and J by 1 base, leaving 11 bases between them. The CDR3 coding sequence is TGTGCCAGCAGTCCCGGGCAGCCGAACACTGAAGCTTTCTTT. The encoded protein is CASSPGQPNTEAFF.

This chain links TRBV7-9 with TRBJ2-6, with TRBD2 as a possible D gene (6 bases). Trimming shortened V by 5 bases and J by 4 bases, and 15 bases separated the two germline ends. The CDR3 sequence is 16 residues long. Germline V gives CDR1 SEHNR, CDR2 FQNEAQ (reference sequence). The CDR3 bases are TGTGCCAGCAGCCCCCCCGGCGGGACCGGGGCCAACGTCCTGACTTTC. Its protein product is CASSPPGGTGANVLTF.

The chain is built from TRBV25-1 and TRBJ1-2; D gene unclear. This CDR3 contains 11 residues. The V end was cut by 3 bases, the J end by 4 bases, with 3 bases between. The V gene's germline CDR1 is MGHDK and CDR2 SYGVNS. In nucleotides, the CDR3 is TGTGCCAGCAGTGACGGCTATGGCTACACCTTC. Translation gives CASSDGYGYTF.

The sample holds one count of this clone. V is TRBV5-6 and J is TRBJ2-7; perhaps D is TRBD1 or TRBD2 (5 bases each). The CDR3 extends over 13 amino acids. V dropped 0 bases and J dropped 10 bases, with 14 bases sitting between them. Germline V gives CDR1 SGHDT, CDR2 YYEEEE. The DNA of the CDR3 is TGTGCCAGCAGCTTGGAGGGACGTGGTTCTCAGTACTTC. Its protein product is CASSLEGRGSQYF.